One sample yielded the 26 T cell receptor beta chains listed below, sequenced in a study of T cell responses to AZD1222 COVID-19 vaccine. Some clones are missing from TCRdb's copy, which holds only in-frame ones; the method was immunoSEQ multiplex PCR. The sample shows around 120,000 clones, about 92% of them seen only once. Specimen: peripheral blood, collected on day 0 of AZD1222 vaccination. These receptors were taken from an adult in good health.

This chain joins TRBV3-1 (or the pseudogene TRBV3-2) and TRBJ2-2; D unresolved. This CDR3 contains 14 residues. With 0 bases removed from V and 4 bases from J, the gap between germline ends came to 6 bases. Per germline, CDR1 LGHDT and CDR2 YNNKEL (reference sequence). The CDR3 here is CASSQDLLTGELFF. CDR3 nucleotides: TGTGCCAGCAGCCAAGATCTCCTCACCGGGGAGCTGTTTTTT.

The chain carries TRBV12-5 and TRBJ1-1, with D unresolved. The V gene's germline CDR1 is LGHNT and CDR2 FRNRAP. The CDR3 is made up of 16 amino acids. V was shortened by 1 base and J by 1 base, with 13 bases between the two germline ends. The CDR3 is CASGLDRITSNTEAFF. The CDR3 DNA reads TGTGCTAGTGGTTTGGACCGTATAACCTCGAACACTGAAGCTTTCTTT. Combining the CDR3 with reference TRBV12-5 and TRBJ1-1 gives the whole variable domain DARVTQTPRHKVTEMGQEVTMRCQPILGHNTVFWYRQTMMQGLELLAYFRNRAPLDDSGMPKDRFSAEMPDATLATLKIQPSEPRDSAVYFCASGLDRITSNTEAFFGQGTRLTVV.

This chain connects TRBV12-3 or TRBV12-4 to TRBJ1-4; D remains ambiguous. This CDR3 region has 12 residues. Trimming cost V 2 bases and J 2 bases, with 0 bases left between them. The CDR3 DNA sequence: TGTGCCAGCAGTTTAACTAATGAAAAACTGTTTTTT. Protein: CASSLTNEKLFF.

This clone occurred once. This chain links TRBV6-4 with TRBJ1-2; maybe TRBD1 (6 bases). Germline V gene sequence: CDR1 MRHNA, CDR2 SNTAGT. Trimming stripped 6 bases from V and 4 bases from J, with 18 bases between. The CDR3 totals 15 residues. For the CDR3, the DNA is TGTGCCAGCAGATTACAGGGTGGAACCCCCTATGGCTACACCTTC. Amino acids: CASRLQGGTPYGYTF.

A note on this clone: The same CDR3 can be traced to other DNA sequences in this sample. The genes are TRBV4-1 and TRBJ1-2, with 9 positions matching TRBD1. V lost 2 bases and J lost 7; bases outside the gene matches: 5. The CDR3 covers 14 residues. Germline assignment: CDR1 MGHRA and CDR2 YSYEKL. The CDR3 is CASSQPGQGSGYTF. The CDR3 region has the DNA TGCGCCAGCAGCCAACCGGGACAGGGTAGTGGCTACACCTTC.

Comments on this clone: An end of the junction does not agree with germline; a read error may underlie this. The chain recombines TRBV7-9 with TRBJ1-2, with D unresolved. The CDR3 totals 8 residues. The germline gives CDR1 SEHNR, CDR2 FQNEAQ (reference sequence). Here the CDR3 reads CASSLGRF. The CDR3 coding sequence is TGTGCCAGCAGCTTAGGCCGATTC.

This chain joins TRBV29-1 and TRBJ2-1, with D tentatively TRBD2 (6 bases). From germline, CDR1 is SQVTM and CDR2 ANQGSEA. The CDR3 consists of 15 residues. V was clipped by 1 base and J by 6 bases, with 16 bases between them. The CDR3 reads CSVEVDGRNGNEQFF. The CDR3, as DNA: TGCAGCGTTGAAGTTGACGGGAGAAACGGCAATGAGCAGTTCTTC.

The chain couples TRBV11-3 to TRBJ2-2, with 9 positions matching TRBD2. CDR3 length equals 15 residues. Trimming took 2 bases from V and 4 from J; bases not matched to a gene: 2. Germline V gene lookup returns CDR1 SGHNT and CDR2 YENEEA. The CDR3 loop reads CASSLLRGGTGELFF. The CDR3 region has the DNA TGTGCCAGCAGCTTATTGCGGGGGGGCACCGGGGAGCTGTTTTTT.

CDR3 in amino acids: CASSREGLYEQYF. CDR3 DNA: TGTGCCAGCAGCAGGGAGGGCCTCTACGAGCAGTACTTC. V is TRBV3-1 (or the pseudogene TRBV3-2) and J is TRBJ2-7, with TRBD2 matching 7 bases. Germline loops: CDR1 LGHDT, CDR2 YNNKEL (reference sequence). Trimming removed 5 bases from V and 3 bases from J; junction bases left unmatched: 4. The CDR3 sequence is 13 residues long.

The chain employs TRBV7-8 and TRBJ2-5; 13 bases map to TRBD2. The CDR3 has 18 residues. V was pared by 1 base and J by 4 bases, with 9 bases of the junction left unmatched. The germline V gene encodes CDR1 SGHVS and CDR2 FQNEAQ. The CDR3 DNA reads as TGTGCCAGCAGCTTAGGGACTAGCGGGGGCCCCGGAGGAGAGACCCAGTACTTC. Its translation is CASSLGTSGGPGGETQYF.

The chain employs TRBV11-2 and TRBJ2-7, with D tentatively TRBD2 (6 bases). CDR1 and CDR2 from the germline V gene are SGHAT and FQNNGV. The CDR3 consists of 14 residues. The ends were cut back, 6 bases at V and 4 bases at J, with 16 bases in the middle. The CDR3 here is CASSRDLLRYEQYF. CDR3 in DNA: TGTGCCAGCAGTCGGGACTTGCTTAGGTACGAGCAGTACTTC.

V is TRBV29-1 and J is TRBJ1-1; the D gene is possibly TRBD1 (5 bases). Germline V gene data show CDR1 as SQVTM and CDR2 as ANQGSEA. Trimming stripped 4 bases from V and 4 bases from J, with 10 bases between. This CDR3 spans 12 amino acids. The CDR3 sequence: CSVVSGSTEAFF. In DNA form, the CDR3 reads TGCAGCGTTGTGTCAGGGTCCACTGAAGCTTTCTTT.

The V call is TRBV4-3, the J call TRBJ1-1; TRBD1 aligns across 7 bases. Per germline, CDR1 LGHNA and CDR2 YSLEER. J gave up 8 bases and V 3 bases, and 6 bases lay outside the gene matches. The CDR3 spans 13 residues. The CDR3 loop is CASSHELTGEAFF. The CDR3 DNA reads TGCGCCAGCAGCCATGAATTGACAGGGGAAGCTTTCTTT.

V gene TRBV20-1 combines with J gene TRBJ2-3; a possible D gene is TRBD2 (5 bases). From germline, CDR1 is DFQATT and CDR2 SNEGSKA (reference sequence). CDR3 length: 11 residues. Trimming removed 6 bases at V and 3 bases at J, with 7 bases between. The chain's CDR3 is CSAWRTDTQYF. The DNA of the CDR3 is TGCAGTGCCTGGAGGACAGATACGCAGTATTTT.

This chain joins TRBV5-1 and TRBJ2-5; a possible D gene is TRBD2 (7 bases). The ends were cut back, 5 bases at V and 1 base at J, with 15 bases in the middle. The germline V gene has CDR1 SGHRS and CDR2 YFSETQ. The length of the CDR3 is 15 residues. The CDR3 reads CASRMGGAPQETQYF. The CDR3, as DNA: TGCGCCAGCAGAATGGGGGGGGCCCCCCAAGAGACCCAGTACTTC.

This clone is a singleton in its sample. The chain couples TRBV27 to TRBJ1-2, with D possibly TRBD1 on 5 matching bases. CDR1 is MNHEY, CDR2 SMNVEV, per germline (reference sequence). This CDR3 has 15 residues. Between the trimmed V and J ends, which lost 5 bases and 8 bases, there was a span of 21 bases. In DNA form, the CDR3 reads TGTGCCAGCAGTCCATACGGCTGGGGGGAGGACGGCTACACCTTC. Protein sequence: CASSPYGWGEDGYTF.

The chain employs TRBV28 and TRBJ1-6; TRBD1 matches 9 bases. Germline V gene lookup returns CDR1 MDHEN and CDR2 SYDVKM. Trimming at V came to 6 bases and at J to 5 bases, leaving 5 bases not matched to a gene. The CDR3 contains 15 residues. CDR3 residues: CASRLRDRDNSPLHF. Written as DNA, the CDR3 is TGTGCCAGCAGGCTAAGGGACAGGGATAATTCACCCCTCCACTTT.

The rearrangement uses TRBV7-9 and TRBJ2-3; no firm D call. CDR1 SEHNR and CDR2 FQNEAQ come from the germline V gene (reference sequence). The CDR3 is made up of 12 amino acids. The ends were cut back, 4 bases at V and 7 bases at J, with 9 bases in the middle. The CDR3 nucleotides read TGTGCCAGCAGCTCCGATTCATATACGCAGTATTTT. This translates into CASSSDSYTQYF.

The V gene is TRBV28, the J gene TRBJ1-5; no firm D call. Trimming pared 5 bases from V and 4 bases from J, leaving 6 bases between. The CDR3 covers 12 residues. Germline V gene lookup returns CDR1 MDHEN and CDR2 SYDVKM. CDR3 in amino acids: CASSRINQPQHF. CDR3 coding DNA: TGTGCCAGCAGTCGCATTAATCAGCCCCAGCATTTT.

V gene TRBV24-1 combines with J gene TRBJ1-6; TRBD1 might be the D (5 bases). The CDR3 contains 15 residues. Per the germline V gene, CDR1 is KGHDR and CDR2 is SFDVKD. Trimming pared 4 bases from V and 9 bases from J, leaving 15 bases between. The CDR3 nucleotides read TGTGCCACCAGTGACTACACAGGTTTTAGTTCACCCCTCCACTTT. Amino acid sequence: CATSDYTGFSSPLHF.

The rearrangement joins TRBV19 to TRBJ2-1, with D tentatively TRBD2 (6 bases). From germline, CDR1 is LNHDA and CDR2 SQIVND (reference sequence). The CDR3 sequence is 14 residues long. Trimming pared 3 bases from V and 8 bases from J, leaving 14 bases between. The CDR3 reads CASSIGGSVHEQFF. The CDR3 DNA sequence: TGTGCCAGTAGTATCGGGGGTTCAGTCCATGAGCAGTTCTTC.

This chain joins TRBV27 and TRBJ2-7, with D maybe TRBD1 (5 bases). The germline gives CDR1 MNHEY, CDR2 SMNVEV (reference sequence). CDR3 length: 13 amino acids. Trimming took off 6 bases at V and 2 bases at J, with 11 bases between the two ends. The CDR3: CASRPTGTYEQYF. In DNA, the CDR3 is TGTGCCAGCAGACCAACAGGTACCTACGAGCAGTACTTC.

The chain joins TRBV4-3 to TRBJ1-3; no clear D. V was cut by 0 bases and J by 2 bases, with 8 bases left in between. Germline CDR1 LGHNA, CDR2 YSLEER. The CDR3 is made up of 15 amino acids. CDR3 protein: CASSQDRATGNTIYF. The CDR3, as DNA: TGCGCCAGCAGCCAAGATAGAGCGACTGGAAACACCATATATTTT.

V gene TRBV5-1 combines with J gene TRBJ2-5, with D unclear. Per the germline V gene, CDR1 is SGHRS and CDR2 is YFSETQ. The CDR3 loop spans 17 amino acids. Between the trimmed V and J ends, which lost 4 bases and 5 bases, there was a span of 24 bases. The CDR3 nucleotides read TGCGCCAGCAGCCCCGGGTTAGGGCCGCAGTTCGCCGAGACCCAGTACTTC. Translating gives CASSPGLGPQFAETQYF. The complete variable domain, with remaining parts taken from reference TRBV5-1 and TRBJ2-5, reads KAGVTQTPRYLIKTRGQQVTLSCSPISGHRSVSWYQQTPGQGLQFLFEYFSETQRNKGNFPGRFSGRQFSNSRSEMNVSTLELGDSALYLCASSPGLGPQFAETQYFGPGTRLLVL.

The V call is TRBV18, the J call TRBJ1-1, with TRBD1 identical over 7 bases. The germline V gene has CDR1 KGHSH and CDR2 LQKENI. V shed 4 bases and J 11 bases; nucleotides not matched to a gene: 10. The length of the CDR3 is 13 residues. Written as DNA, the CDR3 is TGTGCCAGCTCACGGGGGACAGATGGGCGCGCTTTCTTT. Its protein product is CASSRGTDGRAFF. Full variable domain (rest looked up from reference TRBV18 and TRBJ1-1): NAGVMQNPRHLVRRRGQEARLRCSPMKGHSHVYWYRQLPEEGLKFMVYLQKENIIDESGMPKERFSAEFPKEGPSILRIQQVVRGDSAAYFCASSRGTDGRAFFGQGTRLTVV.

The chain has TRBV5-1 and TRBJ1-4; a weak D match, TRBD1 (5 bases). Trimming took 6 bases from V and 2 from J, leaving 14 bases between them. CDR1 is SGHRS and CDR2 is YFSETQ in the germline V gene. The CDR3 totals 15 residues. CDR3 DNA: TGCGCCAGCAAGGGAGGGGATTGGACTAATGAAAAACTGTTTTTT. This sequence encodes CASKGGDWTNEKLFF.